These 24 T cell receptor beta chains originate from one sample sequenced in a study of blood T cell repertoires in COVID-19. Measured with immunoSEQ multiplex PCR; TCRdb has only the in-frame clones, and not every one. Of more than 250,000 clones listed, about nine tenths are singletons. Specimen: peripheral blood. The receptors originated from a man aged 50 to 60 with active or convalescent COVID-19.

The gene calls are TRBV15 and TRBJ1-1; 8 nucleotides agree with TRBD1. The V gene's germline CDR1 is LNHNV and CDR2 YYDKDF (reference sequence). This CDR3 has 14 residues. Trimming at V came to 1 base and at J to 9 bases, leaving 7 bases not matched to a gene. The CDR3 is CATSRVGQGAKAFF. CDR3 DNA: TGTGCCACCAGCAGAGTCGGGCAGGGGGCGAAAGCTTTCTTT.

The CDR3 spells CASSPGRSYNEQFF. For the CDR3, the DNA is TGTGCCAGCAGTCCCGGGAGGTCCTACAATGAGCAGTTCTTC. The chain combines TRBV9 with TRBJ2-1, with 7 bases that match TRBD2. The CDR3 runs 14 residues. The germline CDR1 and CDR2 sequences are SGDLS and YYNGEE. J gave up 1 base and V 5 bases, and 3 bases lay outside the gene matches.

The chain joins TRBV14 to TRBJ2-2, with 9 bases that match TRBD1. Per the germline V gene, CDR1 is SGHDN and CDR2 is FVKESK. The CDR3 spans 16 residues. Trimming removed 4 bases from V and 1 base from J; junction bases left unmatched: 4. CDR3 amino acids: CASSPGTGWNTGELFF. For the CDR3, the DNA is TGTGCCAGCAGCCCAGGGACAGGGTGGAACACCGGGGAGCTGTTTTTT.

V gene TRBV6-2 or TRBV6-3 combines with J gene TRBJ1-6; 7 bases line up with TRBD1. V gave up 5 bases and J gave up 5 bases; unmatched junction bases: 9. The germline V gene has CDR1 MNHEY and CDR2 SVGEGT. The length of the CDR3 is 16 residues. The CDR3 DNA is TGTGCCAGCAGTCGCCCCGGGACAGCCGATAATTCACCCCTCCACTTT. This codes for CASSRPGTADNSPLHF.

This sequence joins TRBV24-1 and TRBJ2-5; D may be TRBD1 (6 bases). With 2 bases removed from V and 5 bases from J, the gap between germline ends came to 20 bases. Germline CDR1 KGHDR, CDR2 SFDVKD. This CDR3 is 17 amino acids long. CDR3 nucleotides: TGTGCCACCAGTGATTCAAGTGGGTCAGGGGAAGGGGAGACCCAGTACTTC. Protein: CATSDSSGSGEGETQYF.

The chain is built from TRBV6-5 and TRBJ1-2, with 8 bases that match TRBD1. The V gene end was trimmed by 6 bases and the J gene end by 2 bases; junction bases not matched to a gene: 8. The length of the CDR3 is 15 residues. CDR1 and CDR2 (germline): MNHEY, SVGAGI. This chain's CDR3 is CASRTRGQDNYGYTF. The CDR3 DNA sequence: TGTGCCAGCAGGACTAGGGGACAGGACAACTATGGCTACACCTTC.

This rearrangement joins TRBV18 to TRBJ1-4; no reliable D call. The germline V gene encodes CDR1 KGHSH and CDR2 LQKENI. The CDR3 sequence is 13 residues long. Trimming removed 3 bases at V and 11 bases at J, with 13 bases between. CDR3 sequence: CASSPGRTGKLFF. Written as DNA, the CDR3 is TGTGCCAGCTCACCCGGGCGCACGGGGAAACTGTTTTTT.

Written as DNA, the CDR3 is TGTGCCTGGAGCGCTACAGGCGGGGGTAGGGAAAAACTGTTTTTT. Translation: CAWSATGGGREKLFF. The chain employs TRBV30 and TRBJ1-4; possibly TRBD1 for D (5 bases). CDR1 and CDR2 from the germline V gene are GTSNPN and SVGIG (reference sequence). Trimming cost V 3 bases and J 8 bases, with 19 bases left between them. The CDR3 loop spans 15 amino acids.

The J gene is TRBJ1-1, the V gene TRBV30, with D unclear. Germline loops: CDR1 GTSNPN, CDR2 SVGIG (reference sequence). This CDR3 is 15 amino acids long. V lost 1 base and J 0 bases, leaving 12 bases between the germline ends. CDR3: CAWSAVGGLNTEAFF. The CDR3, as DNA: TGTGCCTGGAGTGCGGTCGGAGGGCTGAACACTGAAGCTTTCTTT.

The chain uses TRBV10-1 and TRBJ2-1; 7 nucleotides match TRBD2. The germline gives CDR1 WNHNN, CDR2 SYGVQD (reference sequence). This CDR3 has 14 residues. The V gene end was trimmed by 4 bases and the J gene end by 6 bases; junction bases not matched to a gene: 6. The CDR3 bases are TGCGCCAGCAGTGTTCGGGAGGTCGGCAATGAGCAGTTCTTC. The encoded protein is CASSVREVGNEQFF.

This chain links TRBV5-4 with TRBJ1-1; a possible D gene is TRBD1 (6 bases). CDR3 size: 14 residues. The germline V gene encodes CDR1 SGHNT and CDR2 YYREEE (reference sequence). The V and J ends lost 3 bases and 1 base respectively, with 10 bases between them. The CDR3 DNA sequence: TGTGCCAGCAGCTCCTGGACAGCGAACACTGAAGCTTTCTTT. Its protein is CASSSWTANTEAFF.

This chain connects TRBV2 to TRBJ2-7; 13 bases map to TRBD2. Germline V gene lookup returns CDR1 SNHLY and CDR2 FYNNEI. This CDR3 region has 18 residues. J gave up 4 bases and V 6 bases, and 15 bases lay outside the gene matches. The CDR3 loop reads CASSTSTSGGQGGYEQYF. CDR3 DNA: TGTGCCAGCAGCACCTCGACTAGCGGGGGGCAGGGCGGTTACGAGCAGTACTTC.

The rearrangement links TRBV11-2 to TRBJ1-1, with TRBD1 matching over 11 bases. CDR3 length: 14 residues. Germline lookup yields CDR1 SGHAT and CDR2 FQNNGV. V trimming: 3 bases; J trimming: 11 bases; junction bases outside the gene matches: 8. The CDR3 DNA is TGTGCCAGCAGCTTCATCGGACAGGGGGCAACGGCTTTCTTT. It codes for CASSFIGQGATAFF.

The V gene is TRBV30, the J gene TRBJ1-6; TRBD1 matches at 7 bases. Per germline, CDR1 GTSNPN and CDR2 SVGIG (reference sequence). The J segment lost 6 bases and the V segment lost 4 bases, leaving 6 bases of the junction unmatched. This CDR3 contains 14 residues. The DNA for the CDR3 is TGTGCCTGGATGGGACAGCCATTTAATTCACCCCTCCACTTT. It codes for CAWMGQPFNSPLHF.

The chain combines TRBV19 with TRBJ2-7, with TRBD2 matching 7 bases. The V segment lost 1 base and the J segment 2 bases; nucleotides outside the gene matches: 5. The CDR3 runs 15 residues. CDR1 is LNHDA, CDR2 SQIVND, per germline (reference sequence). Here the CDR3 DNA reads TGTGCCAGTAGTATAGCCAGCGGGGTACCCTACGAGCAGTACTTC. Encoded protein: CASSIASGVPYEQYF.

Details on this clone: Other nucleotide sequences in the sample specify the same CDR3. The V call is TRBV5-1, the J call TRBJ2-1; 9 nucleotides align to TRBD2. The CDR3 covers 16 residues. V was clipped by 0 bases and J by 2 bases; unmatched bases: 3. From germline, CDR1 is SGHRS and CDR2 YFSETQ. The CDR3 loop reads CASSLAVAGAYNEQFF. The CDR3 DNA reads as TGCGCCAGCAGCTTGGCGGTAGCGGGGGCCTACAATGAGCAGTTCTTC.

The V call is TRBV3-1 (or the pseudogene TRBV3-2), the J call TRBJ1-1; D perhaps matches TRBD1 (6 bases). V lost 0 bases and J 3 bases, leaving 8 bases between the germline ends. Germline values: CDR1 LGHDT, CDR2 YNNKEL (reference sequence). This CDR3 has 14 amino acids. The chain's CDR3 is CASSQEGGDTEAFF. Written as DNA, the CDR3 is TGTGCCAGCAGCCAAGAAGGGGGAGACACTGAAGCTTTCTTT.

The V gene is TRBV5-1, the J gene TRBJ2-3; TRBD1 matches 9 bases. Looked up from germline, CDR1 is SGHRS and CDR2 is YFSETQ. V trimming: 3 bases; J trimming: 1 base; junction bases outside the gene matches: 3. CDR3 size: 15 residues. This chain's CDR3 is CASSSTGGGTDTQYF. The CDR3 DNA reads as TGCGCCAGCAGCTCGACAGGGGGGGGCACAGATACGCAGTATTTT.

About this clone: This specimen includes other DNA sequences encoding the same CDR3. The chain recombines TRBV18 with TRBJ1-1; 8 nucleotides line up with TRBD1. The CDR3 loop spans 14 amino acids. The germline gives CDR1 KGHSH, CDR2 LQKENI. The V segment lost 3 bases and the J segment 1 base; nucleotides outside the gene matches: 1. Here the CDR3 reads CASSPGTGNTEAFF. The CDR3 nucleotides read TGTGCCAGCTCACCTGGGACAGGGAACACTGAAGCTTTCTTT.

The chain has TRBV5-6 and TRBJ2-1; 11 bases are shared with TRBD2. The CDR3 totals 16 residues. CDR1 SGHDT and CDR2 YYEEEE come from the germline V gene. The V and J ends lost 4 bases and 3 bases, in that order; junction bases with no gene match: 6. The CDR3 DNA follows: TGTGCCAGCAGCCGACTAACTAGCGGGGGCTACAATGAGCAGTTCTTC. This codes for CASSRLTSGGYNEQFF.

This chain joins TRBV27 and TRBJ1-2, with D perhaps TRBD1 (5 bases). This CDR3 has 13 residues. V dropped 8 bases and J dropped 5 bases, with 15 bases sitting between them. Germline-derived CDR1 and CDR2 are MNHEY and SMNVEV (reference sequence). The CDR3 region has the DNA TGTGCCAGCGGGTGGGGGGGTAGGTATGGCTACACCTTC. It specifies CASGWGGRYGYTF.

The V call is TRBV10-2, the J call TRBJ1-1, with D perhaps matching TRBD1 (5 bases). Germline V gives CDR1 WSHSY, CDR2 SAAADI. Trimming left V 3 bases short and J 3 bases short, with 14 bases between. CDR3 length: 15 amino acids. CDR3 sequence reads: CASSDKGGDDTEAFF. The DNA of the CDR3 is TGCGCCAGCAGTGACAAGGGAGGGGACGACACTGAAGCTTTCTTT.

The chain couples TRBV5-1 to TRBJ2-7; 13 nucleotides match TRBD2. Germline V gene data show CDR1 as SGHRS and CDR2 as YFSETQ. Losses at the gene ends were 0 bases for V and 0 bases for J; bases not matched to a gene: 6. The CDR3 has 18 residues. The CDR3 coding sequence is TGCGCCAGCAGCTTGGGCACTAGCGGGAGGGTAAGCTCCTACGAGCAGTACTTC. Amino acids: CASSLGTSGRVSSYEQYF. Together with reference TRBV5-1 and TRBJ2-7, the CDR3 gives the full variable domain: KAGVTQTPRYLIKTRGQQVTLSCSPISGHRSVSWYQQTPGQGLQFLFEYFSETQRNKGNFPGRFSGRQFSNSRSEMNVSTLELGDSALYLCASSLGTSGRVSSYEQYFGPGTRLTVT.

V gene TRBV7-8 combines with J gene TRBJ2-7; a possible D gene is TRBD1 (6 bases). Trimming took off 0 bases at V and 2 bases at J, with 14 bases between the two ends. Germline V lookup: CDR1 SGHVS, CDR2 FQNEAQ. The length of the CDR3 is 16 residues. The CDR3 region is CASSLAIRGYPYEQYF. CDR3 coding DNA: TGTGCCAGCAGCTTAGCGATCAGGGGTTACCCCTACGAGCAGTACTTC.